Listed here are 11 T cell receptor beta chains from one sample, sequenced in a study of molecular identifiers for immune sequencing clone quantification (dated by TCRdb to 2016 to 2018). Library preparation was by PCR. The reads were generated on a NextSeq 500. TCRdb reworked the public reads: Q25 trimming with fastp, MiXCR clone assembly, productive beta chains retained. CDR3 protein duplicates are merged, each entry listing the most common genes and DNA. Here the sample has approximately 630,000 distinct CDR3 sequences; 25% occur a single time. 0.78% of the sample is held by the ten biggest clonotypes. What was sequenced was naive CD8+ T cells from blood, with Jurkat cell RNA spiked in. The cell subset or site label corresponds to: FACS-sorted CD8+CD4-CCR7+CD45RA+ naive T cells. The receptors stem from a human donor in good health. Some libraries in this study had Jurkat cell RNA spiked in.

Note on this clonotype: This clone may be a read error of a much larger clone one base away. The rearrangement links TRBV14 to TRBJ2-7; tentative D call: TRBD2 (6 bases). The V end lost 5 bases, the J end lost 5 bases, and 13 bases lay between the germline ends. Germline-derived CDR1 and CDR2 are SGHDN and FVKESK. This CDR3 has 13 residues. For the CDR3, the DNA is TGTGCCAGCAGCTCGGGGACTTGGGACGAGCAGTACTTC. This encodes CASSSGTWDEQYF. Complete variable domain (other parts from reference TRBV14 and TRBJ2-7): EAGVTQFPSHSVIEKGQTVTLRCDPISGHDNLYWYRRVMGKEIKFLLHFVKESKQDESGMPNNRFLAERTGGTYSTLKVQPAELEDSGVYFCASSSGTWDEQYFGPGTRLTVT.

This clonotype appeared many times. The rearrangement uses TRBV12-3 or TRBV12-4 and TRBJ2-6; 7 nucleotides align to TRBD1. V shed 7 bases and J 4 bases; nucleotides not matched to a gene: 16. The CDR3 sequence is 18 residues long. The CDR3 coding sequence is TGTGCCAGCACCGAACAGGGGAAGGGCTTCTGGGGGGCCAACGTCCTGACTTTC. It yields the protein CASTEQGKGFWGANVLTF.

CDR3 amino acids: CASSFRNYEQYF. Here the CDR3 DNA reads TGTGCCAGCAGTTTTAGGAATTACGAGCAGTACTTC. The chain uses TRBV28 and TRBJ2-7; unclear D gene. In germline, CDR1 is MDHEN, CDR2 SYDVKM. The CDR3 loop spans 12 amino acids. Between the trimmed V and J ends, which lost 3 bases and 4 bases, there was a span of 7 bases. The full variable domain, completed using reference TRBV28 and TRBJ2-7, is DVKVTQSSRYLVKRTGEKVFLECVQDMDHENMFWYRQDPGLGLRLIYFSYDVKMKEKGDIPEGYSVSREKKERFSLILESASTNQTSMYLCASSFRNYEQYFGPGTRLTVT.

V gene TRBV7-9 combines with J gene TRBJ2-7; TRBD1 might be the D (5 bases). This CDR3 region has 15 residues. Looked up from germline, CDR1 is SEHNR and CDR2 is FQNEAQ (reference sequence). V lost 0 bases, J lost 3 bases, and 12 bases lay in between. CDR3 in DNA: TGTGCCAGCAGCTTAGCTACAGGCCGTGGCTACGAGCAGTACTTC. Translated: CASSLATGRGYEQYF.

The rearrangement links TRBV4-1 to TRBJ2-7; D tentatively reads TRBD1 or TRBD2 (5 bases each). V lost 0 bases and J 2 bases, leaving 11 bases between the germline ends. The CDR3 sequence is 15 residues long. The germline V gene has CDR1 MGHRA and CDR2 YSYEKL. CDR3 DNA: TGCGCCAGCAGCCAAGACAGGGTCGGGACCTACGAGCAGTACTTC. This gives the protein CASSQDRVGTYEQYF.

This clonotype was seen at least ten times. The CDR3 spells CSVEDTVGLNTEAFF. Written as DNA, the CDR3 is TGCAGCGTTGAAGATACCGTGGGGCTGAACACTGAAGCTTTCTTT. V is TRBV29-1 and J is TRBJ1-1; possible D gene TRBD1, 5 bases. Deletions cut 0 bases from V and 0 bases from J, with 11 bases between. CDR1 SQVTM and CDR2 ANQGSEA come from the germline V gene. The CDR3 spans 15 residues.

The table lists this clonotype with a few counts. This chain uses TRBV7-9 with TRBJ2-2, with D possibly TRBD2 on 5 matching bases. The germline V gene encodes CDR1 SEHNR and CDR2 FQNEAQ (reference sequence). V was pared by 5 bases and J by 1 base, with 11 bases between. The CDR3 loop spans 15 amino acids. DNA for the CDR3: TGTGCCAGCAGCCCGGGGAAGGTGAACACCGGGGAGCTGTTTTTT. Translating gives CASSPGKVNTGELFF.

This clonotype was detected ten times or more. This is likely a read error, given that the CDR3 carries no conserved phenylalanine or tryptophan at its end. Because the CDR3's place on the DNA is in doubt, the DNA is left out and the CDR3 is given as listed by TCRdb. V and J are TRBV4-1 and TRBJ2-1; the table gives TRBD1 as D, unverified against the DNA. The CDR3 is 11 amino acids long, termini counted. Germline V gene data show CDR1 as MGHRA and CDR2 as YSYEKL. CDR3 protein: CASSQGTGFVS.

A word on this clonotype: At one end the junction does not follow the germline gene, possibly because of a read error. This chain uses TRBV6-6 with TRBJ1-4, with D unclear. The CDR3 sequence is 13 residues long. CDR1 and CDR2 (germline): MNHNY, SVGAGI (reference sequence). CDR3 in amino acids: CASSFWTNEKLFF. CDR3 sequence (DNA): TGTGCCAGCAGTTTTTGGACTAACGAAAAACTGTTTTTT.

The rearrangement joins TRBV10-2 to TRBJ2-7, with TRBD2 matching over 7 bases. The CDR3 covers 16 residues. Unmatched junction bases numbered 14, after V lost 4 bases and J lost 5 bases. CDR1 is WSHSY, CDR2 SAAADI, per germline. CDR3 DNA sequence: TGCGCCAGCAGTGGAAGGGATGCGGGAGCGTCCGACGAGCAGTACTTC. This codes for CASSGRDAGASDEQYF.

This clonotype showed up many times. CDR3 loop: CASGNYEQYF. CDR3 nucleotide sequence: TGTGCCAGCGGGAACTACGAGCAGTACTTC. The V and J genes are TRBV11-1 and TRBJ2-7, with D unclear. The CDR3 consists of 10 residues. Trimming removed 8 bases at V and 3 bases at J, with 5 bases between. CDR1 SGHAT and CDR2 FQDESV come from the germline V gene (reference sequence). Using reference TRBV11-1 and TRBJ2-7 for the parts outside the CDR3, the full variable domain is EAEVAQSPRYKITEKSQAVAFWCDPISGHATLYWYRQILGQGPELLVQFQDESVVDDSQLPKDRFSAERLKGVDSTLKIQPAELGDSAMYLCASGNYEQYFGPGTRLTVT.